Following are 18 T cell receptor beta chains from one sample sequenced in a study of CD4 T cell repertoires in COVID-19 (dated by TCRdb to the early 2020s). Their antigens are not known. Library preparation was by the immunoSEQ multiplex PCR assay. TCRdb carries this immuneACCESS record with in-frame sequences only. Its versions omit some clonotypes, under half of them owing to an unresolved V gene in the studies checked, with the rest unexplained. This sample is represented by 1,400 to 1,500 clones; roughly 15% of them were singletons. The ten largest make up 8% to 10% of the sample. Sample time point, as interpreted from the label and publication: sample from a COVID-19-recovered individual after infection. Cells were CFSE-labeled and stimulated with autologous monocytes plus recombinant SARS-CoV-2 spike or nucleoprotein to obtain antigen-reactive proliferating T cell lines. The sample consisted of central memory CD4+ T cells, cultured in vitro, taken after recovery from COVID-19. Reading the label with the study, this specimen's cell subset or site is: CD4+ T central memory cells. The receptors were gathered from a human donor who had COVID-19.

This chain links TRBV18 with TRBJ2-1; 10 bases match TRBD2. J was trimmed by 7 bases and V by 3 bases; bases with no gene match: 12. CDR3 size: 17 residues. CDR1 and CDR2 from the germline V gene are KGHSH and LQKENI. This CDR3 is CASSPGLAAGGGNEQFF. In DNA form, the CDR3 reads TGTGCCAGCTCACCGGGATTGGCAGCGGGAGGGGGAAATGAGCAGTTCTTC.

This chain links TRBV6-5 with TRBJ1-3, with D possibly matching TRBD1 (5 bases). The CDR3 covers 16 residues. V gave up 3 bases and J gave up 2 bases, with 14 bases separating them. Per the germline V gene, CDR1 is MNHEY and CDR2 is SVGAGI. Here the CDR3 reads CASSYYPARAGNTIYF. CDR3 bases: TGTGCCAGCAGTTATTACCCCGCCAGGGCTGGAAACACCATATATTTT.

This clone is categorized as medium-sized (0.01 to 0.1%). This sequence joins TRBV10-3 and TRBJ2-3; 9 nucleotides align to TRBD1. Trimming at V came to 6 bases and at J to 2 bases, leaving 3 bases not matched to a gene. CDR1 ENHRY and CDR2 SYGVKD come from the germline V gene. The CDR3 consists of 14 residues. The CDR3 DNA reads TGTGCCATCAGCCCACAGGGGGCCACAGATACGCAGTATTTT. It yields the protein CAISPQGATDTQYF.

There are a few counts of this clone. This chain uses TRBV7-2 with TRBJ2-5; 7 bases match TRBD2. This CDR3 spans 16 amino acids. The V and J ends lost 1 base and 7 bases, in that order; junction bases with no gene match: 12. Germline V gene lookup returns CDR1 SGHTA and CDR2 FQGNSA. Here the CDR3 reads CASSLDRAGDRGTQYF. DNA of the CDR3: TGTGCCAGCAGCTTAGATCGGGCGGGAGATCGTGGGACCCAGTACTTC.

Within the sample, this clone is medium-sized. This chain connects TRBV6-5 to TRBJ1-6; D gene ambiguous. This CDR3 region has 14 residues. Trimming shortened V by 6 bases and J by 5 bases, and 11 bases separated the two germline ends. Germline assignment: CDR1 MNHEY and CDR2 SVGAGI. CDR3 nucleotides: TGTGCCAGCAGCCACCCGGAAGATAATTCACCCCTCCACTTT. Encoded protein: CASSHPEDNSPLHF.

In its sample, this clone is medium-sized. DNA for the CDR3: TGTGCCAGCAGTTTCCCGGAGCTCAACACTGAAGCTTTCTTT. Its translation is CASSFPELNTEAFF. The V gene is TRBV6-6, the J gene TRBJ1-1; no clear D. This CDR3 has 14 residues. Germline assignment: CDR1 MNHNY and CDR2 SVGAGI (reference sequence). V lost 4 bases and J lost 2, with 11 bases in between.

The chain employs TRBV19 and TRBJ2-3, with 7 nucleotides matching TRBD2. This CDR3 is built from 18 residues. J gave up 3 bases and V 1 base, and 13 bases lay outside the gene matches. CDR1 and CDR2 (germline): LNHDA, SQIVND (reference sequence). CDR3 protein: CASSIAFSGGSDTDTQYF. CDR3 sequence (DNA): TGTGCCAGTAGTATAGCCTTTTCGGGCGGGAGTGATACAGATACGCAGTATTTT.

The chain combines TRBV2 with TRBJ1-1, with D maybe TRBD1 (5 bases). The V end was cut by 5 bases, the J end by 4 bases, with 8 bases between. This CDR3 is 12 amino acids long. Germline CDR1 reads SNHLY; CDR2 reads FYNNEI. The CDR3 DNA reads as TGTGCCAGCAGTCTCGACAGCACTGAAGCTTTCTTT. Protein product: CASSLDSTEAFF.

The rearrangement links TRBV4-3 to TRBJ2-2; 7 bases are a match to TRBD2. V lost 1 base and J lost 2; bases outside the gene matches: 7. CDR3 length: 17 residues. Germline V lookup: CDR1 LGHNA, CDR2 YSLEER. The chain's CDR3 is CASSQAPAGINTGELFF. In DNA form, the CDR3 reads TGCGCCAGCAGCCAAGCCCCAGCGGGGATTAACACCGGGGAGCTGTTTTTT.

In its sample, this clone is medium-sized. The same CDR3 arises from other DNA sequences in this sample as well. The chain is built from TRBV6-6 and TRBJ1-5; D is unresolved. V was clipped by 0 bases and J by 1 base, with 4 bases between them. Germline V CDR1 and CDR2: MNHNY, SVGAGI (reference sequence). The CDR3 is made up of 14 amino acids. The DNA for the CDR3 is TGTGCCAGCAGTTACTCTGAGAGCAATCAGCCCCAGCATTTT. It translates to CASSYSESNQPQHF.

V usage is TRBV6-6 and J usage is TRBJ2-7, with 9 bases aligning to TRBD1. V shed 6 bases and J 3 bases; nucleotides not matched to a gene: 6. Germline CDR1 MNHNY, CDR2 SVGAGI (reference sequence). The CDR3 runs to 14 residues. CDR3 region: CASRGQGRDYEQYV. The CDR3 nucleotides are TGTGCCAGCAGAGGACAGGGGCGAGACTACGAGCAGTACGTC.

This clone is medium-sized by share. The chain carries TRBV10-3 and TRBJ2-5, with a possible D match to TRBD2 (5 bases). This CDR3 has 15 residues. From germline, CDR1 is ENHRY and CDR2 SYGVKD. V was pared by 4 bases and J by 4 bases, with 16 bases between. The DNA for the CDR3 is TGTGCCATCAGTGGCGGTGGACCCCGGGGAGAGACCCAGTACTTC. Its protein is CAISGGGPRGETQYF.

This clone is classed as large. Other DNA sequences in the sample encode the same CDR3. The chain employs TRBV7-9 and TRBJ2-3; 9 nucleotides match TRBD1. V was pared by 5 bases and J by 0 bases, with 0 bases of the junction left unmatched. The CDR3 loop spans 14 amino acids. The germline V gene encodes CDR1 SEHNR and CDR2 FQNEAQ (reference sequence). DNA of the CDR3: TGTGCCAGCAGCGGGACAGGGAGCACAGATACGCAGTATTTT. Amino acids: CASSGTGSTDTQYF.

The CDR3 spells CASSPGNGANSPLHF. CDR3 DNA: TGTGCCAGCAGCCCTGGGAACGGGGCGAATTCACCCCTCCACTTT. This rearrangement joins TRBV9 to TRBJ1-6; possible D gene TRBD1, 5 bases. The CDR3 has 15 residues. The V end was cut by 4 bases, the J end by 7 bases, with 15 bases between. Germline CDR1 reads SGDLS; CDR2 reads YYNGEE.

This clone is classed as medium-sized. The chain employs TRBV3-1 (or the pseudogene TRBV3-2) and TRBJ2-7; D is unresolved. CDR3 length: 14 residues. Germline V gene lookup returns CDR1 LGHDT and CDR2 YNNKEL (reference sequence). V was shortened by 4 bases and J by 0 bases, with 10 bases between the two germline ends. The CDR3 is CASSPLRSSYEQYF. The CDR3 region has the DNA TGTGCCAGCAGCCCCCTGAGGAGCTCCTACGAGCAGTACTTC.

Relative to its sample, this clone is medium-sized (0.01 to 0.1%). The V gene is TRBV28, the J gene TRBJ2-7; 7 bases agree with TRBD2. This CDR3 is 16 amino acids long. Trimming cost V 3 bases and J 0 bases; bases outside gene matches: 8. Germline lookup yields CDR1 MDHEN and CDR2 SYDVKM. The CDR3 protein is CASSFRLGGSSYEQYF. The CDR3 nucleotides are TGTGCCAGCAGTTTTCGACTCGGGGGGAGCTCCTACGAGCAGTACTTC.

This clone is labeled as medium-sized. This rearrangement joins TRBV10-1 to TRBJ1-1; D uncertain. The CDR3 runs 12 residues. V lost 8 bases, J lost 2 bases, and 9 bases lay in between. In germline, CDR1 is WNHNN, CDR2 SYGVQD (reference sequence). CDR3 nucleotides: TGCGCCAGCCCGACACCCAACACTGAAGCTTTCTTT. Translating it yields CASPTPNTEAFF.

About this clone itself: Relative to the germline gene, one junction end is altered; a read error may explain this. This rearrangement joins TRBV2 to TRBJ2-2, with D perhaps TRBD2 (5 bases). The CDR3 sequence is 12 residues long. Germline CDR1 is SNHLY and CDR2 is FYNNEI. CDR3 nucleotides: TGTGCCAGCGTACAAGAGCACCGGGGAGCTGTTTTT. This encodes CASVQEHRGAVF.